These 20 T cell receptor beta chains were sequenced from one sample in a study of CD8 T cells in Susac syndrome. RNA totalling roughly 0.45 to 1 ug underwent reverse transcription with random hexamers. MiXCR, applied by TCRdb to the immunoSEQ multiplex PCR reads, yields one record per CDR3 protein. The sample gives under 200,000 distinct CDR3 sequences, roughly 92% of which show up once; roughly 0.12% is in the top ten. The sample comprised CD4+ T cells from PBMCs. These receptors all stem from a human donor with Susac syndrome.

The rearrangement uses TRBV12-3 or TRBV12-4 and TRBJ1-6, with D unresolved. Trimming removed 3 bases from V and 7 bases from J, with 4 bases in between. This CDR3 is built from 12 residues. DNA of the CDR3: TGTGCCAGCAGTTTTCAGAATTCACCCCTCCACTTT. It is translated as CASSFQNSPLHF.

The V and J genes are TRBV5-4 and TRBJ2-3; 7 positions match TRBD2. Per the germline V gene, CDR1 is SGHNT and CDR2 is YYREEE (reference sequence). This CDR3 is 15 amino acids long. With 5 bases clipped from V and 0 bases from J, the junction kept 6 bases outside the gene matches. As DNA, the CDR3 is TGTGCCAGCAGGGAAGCTAGCGGAAGCACAGATACGCAGTATTTT. This gives the protein CASREASGSTDTQYF.

This sequence joins TRBV12-3 or TRBV12-4 and TRBJ2-7; tentative D call: TRBD1 (6 bases). V lost 4 bases and J 5 bases, leaving 15 bases between the germline ends. CDR3 length: 14 amino acids. For the CDR3, the DNA is TGTGCCAGCAGTTCCGGGACACCTGGCCACGAGCAGTACTTC. It encodes CASSSGTPGHEQYF.

The rearrangement joins TRBV29-1 to TRBJ2-2, with 7 bases lining up with TRBD1. Germline V gene lookup returns CDR1 SQVTM and CDR2 ANQGSEA. CDR3 size: 13 residues. Here the CDR3 DNA reads TGCGGATCTCGACAGGGAAACACCGGGGAGCTGTTTTTT. It codes for CGSRQGNTGELFF.

The chain uses TRBV19 and TRBJ1-1; weak D call: TRBD1 (5 bases). Germline V gene sequence: CDR1 LNHDA, CDR2 SQIVND (reference sequence). Trimming removed 2 bases from V and 3 bases from J, with 13 bases in between. The CDR3 runs to 15 residues. The DNA of the CDR3 is TGTGCCAGTAGTATACACGCGTCGGGGGACACTGAAGCTTTCTTT. This translates into CASSIHASGDTEAFF.

This sequence joins TRBV20-1 and TRBJ2-7; 8 nucleotides line up with TRBD1. Germline CDR1 reads DFQATT; CDR2 reads SNEGSKA (reference sequence). The CDR3 runs to 13 residues. The junction had 7 bases not matched to a gene; V was cut back by 6 bases and J by 3 bases. The CDR3 is CSAKDRDHYEQYF. In nucleotides, the CDR3 is TGCAGTGCAAAGGACAGGGACCACTACGAGCAGTACTTC.

The genes are TRBV2 and TRBJ1-1; D is perhaps TRBD1 (5 bases). Trimming took off 4 bases at V and 3 bases at J, with 12 bases between the two ends. There are 14 residues in the CDR3. CDR1 is SNHLY and CDR2 is FYNNEI in the germline V gene. CDR3 bases: TGTGCCAGCAGTGGACTTTCCAGGGACACTGAAGCTTTCTTT. The encoded protein is CASSGLSRDTEAFF.

This chain links TRBV24-1 with TRBJ1-3; D gene uncertain. The CDR3 covers 8 residues. Germline loops: CDR1 KGHDR, CDR2 SFDVKD. Trimming cost V 5 bases and J 13 bases, with 2 bases left between them. The CDR3 is CATSVIYF. In DNA form, the CDR3 reads TGTGCCACCAGTGTAATATATTTT.

V gene TRBV7-2 combines with J gene TRBJ1-1; tentative D call: TRBD1 (5 bases). Germline V CDR1 and CDR2: SGHTA, FQGNSA. This CDR3 contains 12 residues. The ends were cut back, 2 bases at V and 8 bases at J, with 9 bases in the middle. The CDR3 region is CASSLNGAEAFF. As DNA, the CDR3 is TGTGCCAGCAGCTTAAATGGGGCCGAAGCTTTCTTT.

This chain connects TRBV4-2 to TRBJ2-6; D may be TRBD2 (6 bases). CDR1 is LGHNA and CDR2 is YNFKEQ in the germline V gene. The CDR3 extends over 17 amino acids. Trimming removed 1 base from V and 0 bases from J, with 10 bases in between. The CDR3 bases are TGTGCCAGCAGCCAAGGGGGGGACTCCTCTGGGGCCAACGTCCTGACTTTC. Its protein product is CASSQGGDSSGANVLTF.

The chain couples TRBV5-1 to TRBJ2-2, with a tentative D call TRBD1 (6 bases). The CDR3 is 16 residues long. The germline V gene encodes CDR1 SGHRS and CDR2 YFSETQ. V was cut by 4 bases and J by 5 bases, with 18 bases left in between. The CDR3 sequence: CASSPQTGGGTGELFF. CDR3 DNA: TGCGCCAGCAGCCCACAGACAGGTGGGGGAACCGGGGAGCTGTTTTTT.

V and J are TRBV20-1 and TRBJ2-3, with D tentatively TRBD2 (5 bases). This CDR3 comprises 14 residues. Germline CDR1 DFQATT, CDR2 SNEGSKA (reference sequence). Trimming stripped 2 bases from V and 2 bases from J, with 11 bases between. This chain's CDR3 is CSARIEGYTDTQYF. The CDR3 DNA follows: TGCAGTGCTAGAATCGAGGGATACACAGATACGCAGTATTTT.

The chain joins TRBV6-6 to TRBJ2-1; D possibly corresponds to TRBD2 (6 bases). This CDR3 is 13 amino acids long. V lost 6 bases and J lost 10, with 16 bases in between. Germline CDR1 reads MNHNY; CDR2 reads SVGAGI (reference sequence). CDR3 nucleotide sequence: TGTGCCAGCAGCATCCGAGGGGCGGGGGAGCAGTTCTTC. Protein: CASSIRGAGEQFF.

The V gene is TRBV12-3 or TRBV12-4, the J gene TRBJ2-1; D is uncertain. The V end was cut by 7 bases, the J end by 0 bases, with 10 bases between. The CDR3 length is 14 residues. The CDR3 spells CASNRHSSYNEQFF. The CDR3 coding sequence is TGTGCCAGCAACCGACATAGCTCCTACAATGAGCAGTTCTTC.

CDR3 DNA: TGTGCCACCAGCTTGGTAGCCAAAAACATTCAGTACTTC. It specifies CATSLVAKNIQYF. V usage is TRBV15 and J usage is TRBJ2-4; D remains ambiguous. This CDR3 is built from 13 residues. Germline loops: CDR1 LNHNV, CDR2 YYDKDF (reference sequence). V lost 5 bases to trimming and J lost 0 bases, with 5 bases between them.

The V and J genes are TRBV20-1 and TRBJ2-1, with 12 bases matching TRBD2. CDR1 and CDR2 from the germline V gene are DFQATT and SNEGSKA (reference sequence). The J segment lost 6 bases and the V segment lost 4 bases, leaving 4 bases of the junction unmatched. The CDR3 extends over 14 amino acids. This CDR3 is CSATSGGASNEQFF. CDR3 coding DNA: TGCAGTGCTACTAGCGGGGGGGCGTCCAATGAGCAGTTCTTC.

The J gene is TRBJ1-6, the V gene TRBV14; D remains ambiguous. The ends were cut back, 0 bases at V and 8 bases at J, with 8 bases in the middle. CDR3 length: 14 amino acids. The germline V gene has CDR1 SGHDN and CDR2 FVKESK. In nucleotides, the CDR3 is TGTGCCAGCAGCCAAGATTTGAGGGATTCACCCCTCCACTTT. Residues: CASSQDLRDSPLHF.

This clonotype has a single count. The chain recombines TRBV15 with TRBJ1-2; D is undetermined. The V and J ends lost 3 bases and 8 bases respectively, with 10 bases between them. Germline V CDR1 and CDR2: LNHNV, YYDKDF (reference sequence). This CDR3 has 12 amino acids. The CDR3 loop reads CATSRSLGGYTF. The CDR3 DNA reads TGTGCCACCAGCAGGTCCTTAGGGGGCTACACCTTC. Together with reference TRBV15 and TRBJ1-2, the CDR3 gives the full variable domain: DAMVIQNPRYQVTQFGKPVTLSCSQTLNHNVMYWYQQKSSQAPKLLFHYYDKDFNNEADTPDNFQSRRPNTSFCFLDIRSPGLGDTAMYLCATSRSLGGYTFGSGTRLTVV.

The chain couples TRBV27 to TRBJ2-7; weak D call: TRBD2 (7 bases). The CDR3 sequence is 15 residues long. V dropped 4 bases and J dropped 5 bases, with 18 bases sitting between them. Germline CDR1 MNHEY, CDR2 SMNVEV (reference sequence). CDR3 bases: TGTGCCAGCAGTTCCCCCTCCGGGGGGCTGCACGAGCAGTACTTC. Residues: CASSSPSGGLHEQYF.

The chain couples TRBV6-1 to TRBJ1-1; D call uncertain. CDR1 MNHNS and CDR2 SASEGT come from the germline V gene. The V end was cut by 6 bases, the J end by 4 bases, with 15 bases between. CDR3 size: 14 residues. CDR3 region: CASSNKALGTEAFF. CDR3 nucleotide sequence: TGTGCCAGCAGCAATAAAGCCCTGGGCACTGAAGCTTTCTTT.